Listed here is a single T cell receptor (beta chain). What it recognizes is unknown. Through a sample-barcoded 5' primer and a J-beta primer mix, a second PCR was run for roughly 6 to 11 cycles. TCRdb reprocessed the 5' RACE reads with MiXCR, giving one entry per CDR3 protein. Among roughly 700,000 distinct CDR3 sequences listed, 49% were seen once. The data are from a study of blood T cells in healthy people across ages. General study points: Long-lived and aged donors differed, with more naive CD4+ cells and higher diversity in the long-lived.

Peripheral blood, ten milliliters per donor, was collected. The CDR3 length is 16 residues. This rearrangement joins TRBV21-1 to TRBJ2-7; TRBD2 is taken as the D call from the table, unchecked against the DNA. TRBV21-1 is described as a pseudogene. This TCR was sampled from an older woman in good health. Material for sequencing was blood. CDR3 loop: CASSKGGRTLPAEQYF. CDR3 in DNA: TGTGCCAGCAGCAAAGGGGGCCGGACCCTTCCGGCCGAGCAGTACTTC.